In its sample, the clone carrying this T cell receptor beta chain was seen many times. No antigen is known for it. TCRdb reprocessed the reads with MiXCR, giving one entry per CDR3 protein. This table holds 550,000 to 700,000 distinct CDR3 sequences, roughly 42% found once. V was trimmed by 3 bases and J by 1 base, leaving 6 bases between them. Germline CDR1 and CDR2: SGHTA and FQGNSA. The CDR3 covers 13 residues. This entry comes from a study of T cell repertoires in cytomegalovirus infection. Study as a whole: The study used recently identified HLA-C-restricted and well-studied HLA-B-restricted CMV epitopes. Shared public TCR beta signatures pointed to both CMV infection and a matching HLA type.

Whole-study findings and limits: The ex vivo response was dominated by HLA-C-restricted CMV-specific TCR beta clonotypes. The cumulative frequency of public TCR beta families distinguished individuals who carried CMV together with the relevant HLA.

V usage is TRBV7-2 and J usage is TRBJ2-5; D gene uncertain. Material: cultured PBMCs, obtained from culture after CMV antigen stimulation. This TCR derives from a human donor in good health (CMV status not recorded). Some clones in this sample may be carry-over from other donors' samples. CDR3 sequence (DNA): TGTGCCAGCAGCTTCACACTCCAAGAGACCCAGTACTTC. It codes for CASSFTLQETQYF. Full variable domain (outside the CDR3, taken from reference TRBV7-2 and TRBJ2-5): GAGVSQSPSNKVTEKGKDVELRCDPISGHTALYWYRQSLGQGLEFLIYFQGNSAPDKSGLPSDRFSAERTGGSVSTLTIQRTQQEDSAVYLCASSFTLQETQYFGPGTRLLVL.